These 9 T cell receptor beta chains share one sample of origin, sequenced in a study of T-cell memory formation after mild COVID-19. TCRdb reprocessed the 5' RACE reads via MiXCR and lists one record per CDR3 protein. The data hold fewer than 700,000 distinct CDR3 sequences, with around 17% observed a single time. Sequenced: PBMCs or a T cell subset sorted from them (not recorded which). The source is an adult woman who had mild COVID-19 (a few samples of this study predate the infection). Cell type and time point are not known.

The chain couples TRBV2 to TRBJ1-1; D is undetermined. Germline CDR1 SNHLY, CDR2 FYNNEI. The CDR3 covers 14 residues. Trimming shortened V by 10 bases and J by 4 bases, and 19 bases separated the two germline ends. In nucleotides, the CDR3 is TGTGCCACCCTCTTTCTGGGCACGGGCACTGAAGCTTTCTTT. Protein sequence: CATLFLGTGTEAFF.

The chain recombines TRBV6-2 or TRBV6-3 with TRBJ1-2; 7 nucleotides agree with TRBD1. The CDR3 runs to 14 residues. V dropped 2 bases and J dropped 6; count of bases not matched to a gene: 6. Germline V gives CDR1 MNHEY, CDR2 SVGEGT. The CDR3 protein is CASSYRGTENGYTF. CDR3 DNA: TGTGCCAGCAGTTACCGAGGGACAGAAAATGGCTACACCTTC.

On this clonotype itself: Its ends do not fully match the called genes, so a read error is possible. The rearrangement uses TRBV7-7 and TRBJ2-1; tentatively, D is TRBD1 (6 bases). This CDR3 is built from 14 residues. The germline CDR1 and CDR2 sequences are SSHAT and FNYEAQ (reference sequence). CDR3 sequence (DNA): TGTGCTAGCAGCCAGGGGAACGCTGGAAATGAGCAGTTCTTC. It translates to CASSQGNAGNEQFF.

This chain uses TRBV15 with TRBJ1-2, with D hard to call. Per germline, CDR1 LNHNV and CDR2 YYDKDF (reference sequence). The length of the CDR3 is 12 residues. V lost 2 bases and J 3 bases, leaving 4 bases between the germline ends. CDR3 bases: TGTGCCACCAGCAGACAGGACTATGGCTACACCTTC. This translates into CATSRQDYGYTF.

This clonotype has just a few counts. In DNA form, the CDR3 reads TGTGCCAGCAGCTCACAGGGTTCCTTCACTGAAGCTTTCTTT. This codes for CASSSQGSFTEAFF. V is TRBV7-9 and J is TRBJ1-1, with a weak D call TRBD1 (6 bases). V was cut by 4 bases and J by 4 bases, with 13 bases left in between. CDR3 length: 14 residues. Germline V lookup: CDR1 SEHNR, CDR2 FQNEAQ (reference sequence).

The chain couples TRBV2 to TRBJ2-2, with a possible D match to TRBD1 (5 bases). This CDR3 is built from 15 residues. The V and J ends lost 6 bases and 5 bases respectively, with 16 bases between them. Germline CDR1 is SNHLY and CDR2 is FYNNEI. In nucleotides, the CDR3 is TGTGCCAGCAGCGGACCGACAGCGAGTACCGGGGAGCTGTTTTTT. Amino acid sequence: CASSGPTASTGELFF. The variable domain in full, with the rest retrieved from reference TRBV2 and TRBJ2-2, is EPEVTQTPSHQVTQMGQEVILRCVPISNHLYFYWYRQILGQKVEFLVSFYNNEISEKSEIFDDQFSVERPDGSNFTLKIRSTKLEDSAMYFCASSGPTASTGELFFGEGSRLTVL.

The genes are TRBV4-3 and TRBJ2-1, with TRBD2 identical over 9 bases. The V segment lost 4 bases and the J segment 0 bases; nucleotides outside the gene matches: 7. Looked up from germline, CDR1 is LGHNA and CDR2 is YSLEER. The CDR3 spans 17 residues. The CDR3 DNA sequence: TGCGCCAGCAGCCGACCTAGCGGGGTGAGCTCCTACAATGAGCAGTTCTTC. Translated: CASSRPSGVSSYNEQFF.

J is TRBJ1-1 and V is TRBV2; D is unclear. V was trimmed by 11 bases and J by 11 bases, leaving 9 bases between them. Germline CDR1 and CDR2: SNHLY and FYNNEI. CDR3 length: 8 residues. The CDR3 region has the DNA TGTGCCCCCTTAGAGGCTTTCTTT. Translating gives CAPLEAFF.

V and J are TRBV19 and TRBJ2-7; 7 bases are shared with TRBD1. The germline V gene encodes CDR1 LNHDA and CDR2 SQIVND (reference sequence). V trimming: 3 bases; J trimming: 3 bases; junction bases outside the gene matches: 11. The CDR3 is made up of 16 amino acids. The CDR3, as DNA: TGTGCCAGTAGTATCCCCACAGGGGTAATCGGCTACGAGCAGTACTTC. Translation: CASSIPTGVIGYEQYF. The variable domain in full, with the rest retrieved from reference TRBV19 and TRBJ2-7, is DGGITQSPKYLFRKEGQNVTLSCEQNLNHDAMYWYRQDPGQGLRLIYYSQIVNDFQKGDIAEGYSVSREKKESFPLTVTSAQKNPTAFYLCASSIPTGVIGYEQYFGPGTRLTVT.